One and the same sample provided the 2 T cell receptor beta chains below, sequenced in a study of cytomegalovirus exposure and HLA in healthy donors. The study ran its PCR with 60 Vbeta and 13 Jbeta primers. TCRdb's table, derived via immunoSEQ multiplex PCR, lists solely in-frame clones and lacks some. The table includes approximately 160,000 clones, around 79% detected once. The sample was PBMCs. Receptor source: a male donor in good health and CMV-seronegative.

The CDR3 is CACRQGNQPQHF. The CDR3 DNA is TGTGCCTGCAGACAGGGCAATCAGCCCCAGCATTTT. The rearrangement uses TRBV30 and TRBJ1-5, with TRBD1 as a possible D gene (6 bases). Germline-derived CDR1 and CDR2 are GTSNPN and SVGIG (reference sequence). With 6 bases removed from V and 2 bases from J, the gap between germline ends came to 8 bases. The CDR3 has 12 amino acids.

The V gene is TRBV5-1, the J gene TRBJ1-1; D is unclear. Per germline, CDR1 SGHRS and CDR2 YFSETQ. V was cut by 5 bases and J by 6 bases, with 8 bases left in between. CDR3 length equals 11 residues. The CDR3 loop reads CASRRESEAFF. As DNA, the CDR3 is TGCGCCAGCAGAAGAGAGTCTGAAGCTTTCTTT.